The 13 T cell receptor beta chains below come from one sample, sequenced in a study of control samples from healthy donors and cancer patients. The data were produced by immunoSEQ multiplex PCR, yet TCRdb's version contains in-frame clones alone and is incomplete. The sample records 95,000 to 110,000 clones, about 89% being singletons. The sample comprised PBMCs. These receptors came from a man aged 55 to 70 with lung cancer.

The rearrangement links TRBV27 to TRBJ1-6; possible D gene TRBD1, 6 bases. CDR1 is MNHEY and CDR2 is SMNVEV in the germline V gene (reference sequence). V shed 6 bases and J shed 3 bases, with 15 bases lying between them. This CDR3 comprises 16 residues. The CDR3 reads CASRLNRASYNSPLHF. CDR3 in DNA: TGTGCCAGCAGACTAAACAGGGCGAGCTATAATTCACCCCTCCACTTT.

CDR3 sequence reads: CASTFFPPGLAGGPSYNEQFF. As DNA, the CDR3 is TGTGCCAGCACCTTTTTCCCGCCGGGACTAGCGGGGGGGCCATCATACAATGAGCAGTTCTTC. This chain uses TRBV27 with TRBJ2-1, with 16 bases matching TRBD2. The germline V gene encodes CDR1 MNHEY and CDR2 SMNVEV (reference sequence). The CDR3 runs to 21 residues. The V gene end was trimmed by 7 bases and the J gene end by 4 bases; junction bases not matched to a gene: 19.

This clone appeared a single time. The chain couples TRBV5-1 to TRBJ2-2; D is possibly TRBD1 or TRBD2 (5 bases each). Per the germline V gene, CDR1 is SGHRS and CDR2 is YFSETQ. CDR3 length equals 15 residues. Trimming removed 6 bases from V and 5 bases from J, with 17 bases in between. The CDR3, as DNA: TGCGCCAGCAAAGTTGGGGCAGGGACGACCGGGGAGCTGTTTTTT. Its protein product is CASKVGAGTTGELFF.

J is TRBJ2-5 and V is TRBV18, with TRBD1 as a possible D gene (6 bases). V lost 0 bases and J 5 bases, leaving 10 bases between the germline ends. Germline V gene data show CDR1 as KGHSH and CDR2 as LQKENI. The CDR3 spans 14 residues. CDR3 residues: CASSPPQGGETQYF. The CDR3 bases are TGTGCCAGCTCACCACCACAGGGCGGGGAGACCCAGTACTTC.

This clone was recorded only once. J is TRBJ1-2 and V is TRBV14; no firm D call. The CDR3 sequence is 13 residues long. V lost 1 base and J 6 bases, leaving 9 bases between the germline ends. CDR1 is SGHDN and CDR2 is FVKESK in the germline V gene. CDR3 DNA sequence: TGTGCCAGCAGCCAAGTGGGGATGGATGGCTACACCTTC. This gives the protein CASSQVGMDGYTF.

The CDR3 nucleotides read TGTGCCAGCAGCCGACCCCCAATAGGCAGGTCGGCGGGAAACACCATATATTTT. As protein: CASSRPPIGRSAGNTIYF. The genes are TRBV3-1 (or the pseudogene TRBV3-2) and TRBJ1-3, with D hard to call. CDR3 length: 18 amino acids. Germline V lookup: CDR1 LGHDT, CDR2 YNNKEL (reference sequence). Trimming pared 4 bases from V and 4 bases from J, leaving 23 bases between.

V gene TRBV6-4 combines with J gene TRBJ2-6, with 7 bases lining up with TRBD1. J lost 2 bases, V lost 2 bases, and 3 bases had no gene match. The CDR3 covers 16 residues. From germline, CDR1 is MRHNA and CDR2 SNTAGT. For the CDR3, the DNA is TGTGCCAGCAGTGACCCGACAGGGACTGGGGCCAACGTCCTGACTTTC. Translating gives CASSDPTGTGANVLTF.

The chain couples TRBV30 to TRBJ1-6; tentatively, D is TRBD1 (5 bases). V lost 4 bases, J lost 10 bases, and 17 bases lay in between. Germline V gene lookup returns CDR1 GTSNPN and CDR2 SVGIG (reference sequence). The CDR3 runs to 14 residues. CDR3 nucleotide sequence: TGTGCCTGGACCGTTAATCAGGGAAAGTCACCCCTCCACTTT. This sequence encodes CAWTVNQGKSPLHF.

The chain is built from TRBV9 and TRBJ1-5, with D possibly being TRBD1 (5 bases). V lost 5 bases and J lost 4, with 16 bases in between. Germline CDR1 is SGDLS and CDR2 is YYNGEE. This CDR3 spans 15 amino acids. In DNA form, the CDR3 reads TGTGCCAGCAGTCCCGGTGGGGCATTAAATCAGCCCCAGCATTTT. Translated: CASSPGGALNQPQHF.

The chain joins TRBV9 to TRBJ2-1; perhaps D is TRBD1 or TRBD2 (5 bases each). Per the germline V gene, CDR1 is SGDLS and CDR2 is YYNGEE. The CDR3 sequence is 17 residues long. V shed 0 bases and J shed 8 bases, with 21 bases lying between them. In DNA form, the CDR3 reads TGTGCCAGCAGCGTAGAGGAAGAGAATGGGGCGAGGGATGAGCAGTTCTTC. It translates to CASSVEEENGARDEQFF.

V and J are TRBV6-5 and TRBJ2-3; weak D call: TRBD2 (5 bases). Per germline, CDR1 MNHEY and CDR2 SVGAGI. The CDR3 covers 14 residues. The germline V and J ends were trimmed by 3 bases and 0 bases, with 7 bases remaining between them. The CDR3 region is CASSYAGSTDTQYF. CDR3 DNA: TGTGCCAGCAGTTATGCGGGTAGCACAGATACGCAGTATTTT.

This chain joins TRBV11-2 and TRBJ2-1, with 10 bases fitting TRBD2. Germline loops: CDR1 SGHAT, CDR2 FQNNGV. The CDR3 contains 15 residues. The V segment lost 4 bases and the J segment 5 bases; nucleotides outside the gene matches: 5. The CDR3 coding sequence is TGTGCCAGCAGCTCATCTAGCGGGGGCCACAATGAGCAGTTCTTC. This translates into CASSSSSGGHNEQFF.

The chain has TRBV5-5 and TRBJ1-5; D is unresolved. The CDR3 is 15 amino acids. CDR1 is SGHKS, CDR2 YYEKEE, per germline (reference sequence). V was shortened by 4 bases and J by 7 bases, with 18 bases between the two germline ends. For the CDR3, the DNA is TGTGCCAGCAGCGCATCCTTTTCGGGTTGGCAGCCCCAGCATTTT. Residues: CASSASFSGWQPQHF.